The table lists the clone carrying this T cell receptor beta chain with a count of one. As originally analysed: Amplification of reference gene primers provided the estimated nucleated cell counts. Libraries were prepared by immunoSEQ multiplex PCR; TCRdb keeps only in-frame clonotypes and omits some of them. V, J and clone size were drawn from that table, and D and trimming were deduced from the DNA. Among roughly 270,000 clones listed, 85% were seen once. Participants spanned ages about 18 to 90 years and resided in about two dozen US areas. Clinical histories supplied by participants themselves formed the basis of cohort assignment. The data were obtained in a study of blood T cell repertoires in COVID-19. Study-level information: The cDNA or gDNA used as material had been derived from T cells, B-cell-depleted T cells, or PBMCs.

The CDR3 contains 17 residues. Germline CDR1 reads MGHRA; CDR2 reads YSYEKL. The ends lost 2 bases at V and 2 bases at J; junction bases unmatched: 7. The TCR originated in a woman in her forties or fifties who had recovered from COVID-19. The sequenced material came from PBMCs or T cells enriched from blood (not recorded which). The J gene is TRBJ2-3, the V gene TRBV4-1, with 10 bases fitting TRBD2. CDR3 loop: CASSQRQRGGTTDTQYF. In DNA, the CDR3 is TGCGCCAGCAGCCAACGGCAGCGGGGGGGTACCACAGATACGCAGTATTTT.